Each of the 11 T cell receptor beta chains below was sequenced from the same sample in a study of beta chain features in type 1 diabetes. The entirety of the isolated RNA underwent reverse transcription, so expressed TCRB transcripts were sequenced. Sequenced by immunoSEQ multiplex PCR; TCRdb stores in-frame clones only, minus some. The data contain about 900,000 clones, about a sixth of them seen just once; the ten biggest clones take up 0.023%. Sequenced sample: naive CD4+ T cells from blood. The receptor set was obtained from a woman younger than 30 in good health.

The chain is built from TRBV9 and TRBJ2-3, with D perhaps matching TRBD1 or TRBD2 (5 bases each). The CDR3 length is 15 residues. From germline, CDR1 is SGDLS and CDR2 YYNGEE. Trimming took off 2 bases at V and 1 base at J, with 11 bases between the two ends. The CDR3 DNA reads TGTGCCAGCAGCGTCGAGGGGACCCGCACAGATACGCAGTATTTT. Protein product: CASSVEGTRTDTQYF.

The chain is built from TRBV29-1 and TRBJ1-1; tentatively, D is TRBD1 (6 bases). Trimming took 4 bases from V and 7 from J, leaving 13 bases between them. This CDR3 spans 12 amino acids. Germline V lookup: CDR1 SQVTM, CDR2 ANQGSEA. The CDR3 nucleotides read TGCAGCGTTGTCGGGGGGCAGGTTGAAGCTTTCTTT. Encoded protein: CSVVGGQVEAFF.

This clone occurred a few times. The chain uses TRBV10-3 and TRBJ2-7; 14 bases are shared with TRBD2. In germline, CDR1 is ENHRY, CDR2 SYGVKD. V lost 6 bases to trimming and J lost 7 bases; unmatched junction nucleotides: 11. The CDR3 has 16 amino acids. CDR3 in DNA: TGTGCCATCAGGGGGACTAGCGGGAGAGGGGCGTGGGAGCAGTACTTC. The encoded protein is CAIRGTSGRGAWEQYF.

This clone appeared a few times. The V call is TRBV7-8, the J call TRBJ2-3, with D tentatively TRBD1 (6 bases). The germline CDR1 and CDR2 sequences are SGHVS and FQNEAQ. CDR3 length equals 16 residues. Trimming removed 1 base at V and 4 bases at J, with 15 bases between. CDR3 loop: CASSLGRRGWADTQYF. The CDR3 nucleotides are TGTGCCAGCAGCTTAGGCCGCAGGGGCTGGGCAGATACGCAGTATTTT.

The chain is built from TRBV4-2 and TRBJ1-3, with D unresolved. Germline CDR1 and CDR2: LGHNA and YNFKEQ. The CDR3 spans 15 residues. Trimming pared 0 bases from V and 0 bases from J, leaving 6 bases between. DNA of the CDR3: TGTGCCAGCAGCCAAGATCCAAACTCTGGAAACACCATATATTTT. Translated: CASSQDPNSGNTIYF.

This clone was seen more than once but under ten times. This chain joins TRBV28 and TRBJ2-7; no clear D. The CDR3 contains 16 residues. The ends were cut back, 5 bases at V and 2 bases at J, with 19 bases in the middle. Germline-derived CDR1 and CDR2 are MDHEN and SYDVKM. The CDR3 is CASSNPGRSLPYEQYF. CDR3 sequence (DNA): TGTGCCAGCAGTAATCCAGGAAGATCCCTCCCCTACGAGCAGTACTTC.

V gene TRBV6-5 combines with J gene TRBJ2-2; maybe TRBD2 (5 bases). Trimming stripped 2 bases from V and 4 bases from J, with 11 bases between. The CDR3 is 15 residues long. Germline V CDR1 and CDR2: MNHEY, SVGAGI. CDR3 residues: CASSYVATSTGELFF. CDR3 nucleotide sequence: TGTGCCAGCAGTTACGTGGCTACTAGCACCGGGGAGCTGTTTTTT.

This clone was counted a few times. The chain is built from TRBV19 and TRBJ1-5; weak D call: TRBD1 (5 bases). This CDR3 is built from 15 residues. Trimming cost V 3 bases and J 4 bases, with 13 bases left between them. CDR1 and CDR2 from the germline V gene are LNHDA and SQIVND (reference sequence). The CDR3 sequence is CASSIWGGRNQPQHF. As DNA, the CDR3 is TGTGCCAGTAGTATTTGGGGGGGGAGGAATCAGCCCCAGCATTTT.

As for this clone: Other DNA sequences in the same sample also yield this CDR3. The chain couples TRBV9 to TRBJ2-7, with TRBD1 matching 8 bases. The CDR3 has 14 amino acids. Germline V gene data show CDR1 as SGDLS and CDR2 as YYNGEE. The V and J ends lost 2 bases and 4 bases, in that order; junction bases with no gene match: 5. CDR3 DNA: TGTGCCAGCAGCGTGGGGGACAGGTCATACGAGCAGTACTTC. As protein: CASSVGDRSYEQYF.

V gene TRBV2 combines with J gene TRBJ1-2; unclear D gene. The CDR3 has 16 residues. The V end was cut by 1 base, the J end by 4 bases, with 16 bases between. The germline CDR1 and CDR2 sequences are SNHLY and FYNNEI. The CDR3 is CASSEGSDQIFYGYTF. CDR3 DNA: TGTGCCAGCAGTGAAGGGTCGGACCAGATATTCTATGGCTACACCTTC.

The CDR3 reads CASSLFGANNEQFF. In nucleotides, the CDR3 is TGCGCCAGCAGCTTGTTTGGGGCTAACAATGAGCAGTTCTTC. The genes are TRBV5-1 and TRBJ2-1, with a weak D call TRBD1 (5 bases). CDR3 size: 14 residues. V was shortened by 1 base and J by 5 bases, with 10 bases between the two germline ends. CDR1 SGHRS and CDR2 YFSETQ come from the germline V gene.